This T cell receptor (beta chain) comes out of a study of blood T cell repertoires in COVID-19. Enrollees, about 18 to 100 years old, lived in approximately 24 US areas. Recovered status applied to Cohort 3 donors who had two consecutive negative PCRs. It also applied to those with clearance or with symptom resolution. This table comes from immunoSEQ multiplex PCR, and its TCRdb copy is limited to in-frame clones, with some not included. The table has a few hundred thousand clones, roughly 91% seen once. Germline CDR1 and CDR2: SNHLY and FYNNEI. The V segment lost 6 bases and the J segment 2 bases; nucleotides outside the gene matches: 3. This CDR3 contains 15 residues.

The clonotype comes from a man between 18 and 29 years old who had recovered from COVID-19. The sequenced sample was PBMCs or T cells enriched from blood (not recorded which). V usage is TRBV2 and J usage is TRBJ2-3, with TRBD2 matching over 12 bases. For the CDR3, the DNA is TGTGCCAGCAGGGGGACTAGCGGGTCCACAGATACGCAGTATTTT. Translated, it gives CASRGTSGSTDTQYF.